This T cell receptor beta chain was identified during a study of blood T cell repertoires in COVID-19. On the study more broadly: COVID-19 samples from acute and convalescent phases originated in the United States, Italy and Spain. The cDNA or gDNA used as material had been derived from T cells, B-cell-depleted T cells, or PBMCs.

This table comes from immunoSEQ multiplex PCR, and its TCRdb copy is limited to in-frame clones, with some not included. Of 30,000 to 35,000 clones listed, about 94% are singletons. Germline assignment: CDR1 SNHLY and CDR2 FYNNEI. The trim removed 5 bases at V and 3 bases at J, leaving 2 bases unmatched. The CDR3 consists of 14 residues. The chain employs TRBV2 and TRBJ1-5; 9 nucleotides match TRBD1. Sequencing was done on a sample of peripheral blood. The TCR sequence derives from a human donor in a cohort sampled during active COVID-19. The CDR3 DNA reads TGTGCCAGCAGTTTACAGGGGGCCAATCAGCCCCAGCATTTT. Its translation: CASSLQGANQPQHF.